These T cell receptor beta chains were read from a single sample in a study of monozygotic twins with inflammatory bowel disease. TCRdb re-called the 5' RACE reads; every CDR3 protein appears as one record, without DNA. The data include roughly 200,000 distinct CDR3 sequences; the top ten clones carry under 8.5%. Source material: blood. The receptors originated from a human donor with ulcerative colitis or Crohn's disease, or a healthy co-twin of an affected twin (not recorded which). Each CDR3 is given with its conserved first and last residue.

V: TRBV30; J: TRBJ2-1; CDR3: CAWSVGSGEGEQFF
V: TRBV7-2; J: TRBJ2-5; CDR3: CASSVSRETQYF
V: TRBV25-1; J: TRBJ1-1; CDR3: CASIPGPGREAFF
V: TRBV5-1; J: TRBJ1-1; CDR3: CASSHRWQGDTEAFF
V: TRBV7-8; J: TRBJ1-6; CDR3: CASSLGTGGYYSPLHF
V: TRBV5-4; J: TRBJ1-5; CDR3: CASSVGNQPQHF
V: TRBV12-3/TRBV12-4; J: TRBJ2-5; CDR3: CASTLTGGFETQYF
V: TRBV5-1; J: TRBJ2-7; CDR3: CASSGVNSYEQYF
V: TRBV7-2; J: TRBJ2-1; CDR3: CASSWGQSSYNEQFF
V: TRBV7-8; J: TRBJ2-3; CDR3: CASSLVGGKPDTQYF
V: TRBV20-1; J: TRBJ2-7; CDR3: CSARGASGRATYEQYF
V: TRBV7-2; J: TRBJ1-5; CDR3: CASSSLGQGLYNQPQHF
V: TRBV19; J: TRBJ2-1; CDR3: CASRLGFMDEQFF
V: TRBV2; J: TRBJ2-5; CDR3: CASSGQGKETQYF
V: TRBV11-2; J: TRBJ1-6; CDR3: CASSSEGISNSPLHF
V: TRBV20-1; J: TRBJ2-7; CDR3: CSALSGRSSYEQYF
V: TRBV20-1; J: TRBJ2-1; CDR3: CSARAYWVPPPNEQFF
V: TRBV20-1; J: TRBJ2-4; CDR3: CSARVGPLGREAPF
V: TRBV18; J: TRBJ2-2; CDR3: CASSSRLAGISTGELFF
V: TRBV5-1; J: TRBJ1-5; CDR3: CASSLRGSPNQPQHF
V: TRBV2; J: TRBJ1-1; CDR3: CATDRGPPMNTEAFF
V: TRBV2; J: TRBJ2-3; CDR3: CASRTSPGGISTDTQYF
V: TRBV3-1; J: TRBJ1-6; CDR3: CASSQLTLGSHLHF
V: TRBV5-4; J: TRBJ2-7; CDR3: CASSLKTEAYEQYF
V: TRBV7-9; J: TRBJ1-1; CDR3: CASSFSINTEAFF
V: TRBV6-5; J: TRBJ2-7; CDR3: CASSYSRGPTYEQYF
V: TRBV12-3/TRBV12-4; J: TRBJ1-2; CDR3: CASSLFGTGVGYTF
V: TRBV20-1; J: TRBJ2-7; CDR3: CSAQRPSSYEQYF
V: TRBV11-3; J: TRBJ2-6; CDR3: CASSRTGPNSGANVLTF
V: TRBV27; J: TRBJ1-1; CDR3: CASSLFSGGGVTEAFF
V: TRBV7-7; J: TRBJ2-1; CDR3: CASSPLGVSGNEQFF
V: TRBV5-1; J: TRBJ1-1; CDR3: CASSLLGASNTEAFF